Listed below are T cell receptor beta chains from one sample, sequenced in a study of blood T cell repertoires in COVID-19. The table came from immunoSEQ multiplex PCR; TCRdb's copy has only in-frame clones and leaves some out. This table holds 300,000 to 350,000 clones, 80% to 90% found once. The sequenced sample consisted of peripheral blood. Receptors originate from a man aged 30 to 45 with active or convalescent COVID-19. CDR3s include the opening cysteine and the closing phenylalanine or tryptophan. The order of the fields is V gene, clone size, D gene, J gene, CDR3 DNA, CDR3 protein. A D gene is named only where the DNA matches it firmly. Clone size, where shown, is once, few, many, or a class for clones that have expanded.

>TRBV7-2|-|-|TRBJ2-5
TGTGCCAGCAGGCAGGTGGGCCGGGAGACCCAGTACTTC
CASRQVGRETQYF
>TRBV29-1|-|TRBD2|TRBJ2-7
TGCAGCGTTGTAGGAGGGATTAGCGGGAGGGACCAGGGAAAGCAGTACTTC
CSVVGGISGRDQGKQYF
>TRBV9|-|TRBD1|TRBJ2-7
TGTGCCAGCAGTGTGGGACAGGGTAATCTCTACGAGCAGTACTTC
CASSVGQGNLYEQYF
>TRBV7-9|once|TRBD1|TRBJ2-1
TGTGCCAGCAGCGCCCGACAGGGCTACAATGAGCAGTTCTTC
CASSARQGYNEQFF
>TRBV3-1/TRBV3-2|-|-|TRBJ2-7
TGTGCCAGCAGCCAAGAGGTCCAGTCCTACGAGCAGTACTTC
CASSQEVQSYEQYF
>TRBV5-1|-|-|TRBJ2-5
TGCGCCAGCAGCTTTACAGGGTACCAAGAGACCCAGTACTTC
CASSFTGYQETQYF
>TRBV6-5|once|-|TRBJ1-5
TGTGCCAGCAGTTACTCAGGGGGTAGCAATCAGCCCCAGCATTTT
CASSYSGGSNQPQHF
>TRBV4-2|-|-|TRBJ1-4
TGTGCCAGCAGCCACTACTCGCAGGGAGGGGACGAAAAACTGTTTTTT
CASSHYSQGGDEKLFF
>TRBV5-1|-|-|TRBJ1-2
TGCGCCAGCAGCCCCAGGGGCCCTAACTATGGCTACACCTTC
CASSPRGPNYGYTF
>TRBV12-5|-|TRBD1|TRBJ1-6
TGTGCTAGTGGCCCAACAGGGGTTTCACCCCTCCACTTT
CASGPTGVSPLHF
>TRBV9|-|TRBD1|TRBJ1-1
TGTGCCAGCTCAACAGGGGGACCGAACACTGAAGCTTTCTTT
CASSTGGPNTEAFF
>TRBV5-1|-|TRBD2|TRBJ2-1
TGCGCCAGCAGCTTGTCGGCTAGCGGCTACTACAATGAGCAGTTCTTC
CASSLSASGYYNEQFF
>TRBV25-1|few|-|TRBJ1-5
TGTGCCAGCAGTGAGAAAGGGGAAGGCAATCAGCCCCAGCATTTT
CASSEKGEGNQPQHF
>TRBV4-1|-|-|TRBJ1-2
TGCGCCAGCAGCCTATGGACAGCTAACTATGGCTACACCTTC
CASSLWTANYGYTF
>TRBV18|-|TRBD1|TRBJ2-3
TGTGCCAGCTCACCACGTACAGGGGGAGATACGCAGTATTTT
CASSPRTGGDTQYF
>TRBV7-8|-|TRBD1|TRBJ1-2
TGTGCCAGCAGCAGCCGGACAGGGGCGGGTGGCTACACCTTC
CASSSRTGAGGYTF
>TRBV6-2/TRBV6-3|-|TRBD2|TRBJ2-3
TGTGCCAGCAGTTGGGGACTAGCGGGGTGGACGCAGTATTTT
CASSWGLAGWTQYF
>TRBV9|-|-|TRBJ1-1
TGTGCCCGCAGCTCCGGGGGGGGGAGGCAAGCTTTCTTT
CARSSGGGRQAFF
>TRBV15|-|-|TRBJ1-2
TGTGCCACCAGCAGAGAGGGAGCTAACTATGGCTACACCTTC
CATSREGANYGYTF
>TRBV7-2|-|-|TRBJ2-5
TGTGCCAGCAGCCAAATCAGTGGGGCGTGGGGAGAGACCCAGTACTTC
CASSQISGAWGETQYF
>TRBV6-5|-|TRBD1|TRBJ1-5
TGTGCCAGCAGATTACAGGGGGTTGGGAATCAGCCCCAGCATTTT
CASRLQGVGNQPQHF
>TRBV4-2|many|-|TRBJ1-5
TGTGCCAGCAGCCAAGATGGCGAGGGTCAGCCCCAGCATTTT
CASSQDGEGQPQHF
>TRBV24-1|-|-|TRBJ1-2
TGTGCCACCAGTGCAGGGTATGGCTACACCTTC
CATSAGYGYTF
>TRBV15|few|TRBD1|TRBJ2-5
TGTGCCACCAGCAGAGTTGGACAGGGAGAGACCCAGTACTTC
CATSRVGQGETQYF
>TRBV28|-|-|TRBJ1-2
TGTGCCAGCAGTTACGGGTATAACTATGGCTACACCTTC
CASSYGYNYGYTF
>TRBV5-3|once|TRBD1|TRBJ1-5
TGTGCCAGAAGCACCCGGGACAGGGGGTGTCAGCCCCAGCATTTT
CARSTRDRGCQPQHF
>TRBV27|-|-|TRBJ2-7
TGTGCCAGCAGTTTATCTCACGGTGTTATGGAGCAGTACTTC
CASSLSHGVMEQYF
>TRBV9|few|TRBD1|TRBJ2-5
TGTGCCAGCAACGGAGACAGGGTCCCAGAGACCCAGTACTTC
CASNGDRVPETQYF
>TRBV4-1|few|-|TRBJ2-2
TGCGCCAGCAGCCAAGATCGAACTAGCTTTGCCGGGGAGCTGTTTTTT
CASSQDRTSFAGELFF
>TRBV4-3|-|TRBD1|TRBJ1-4
TGCGCCAGCAGCCAAGAGGGTACAGGGGTGAAGGAAAAACTGTTTTTT
CASSQEGTGVKEKLFF
>TRBV18|-|-|TRBJ2-5
TGTGCCAGCTCACCAATGAGGGCCCAAGAGACCCAGTACTTC
CASSPMRAQETQYF
>TRBV5-1|-|TRBD1|TRBJ1-1
TGCGCCAGCAGCCGGGACAGCGAGAACACTGAAGCTTTCTTT
CASSRDSENTEAFF
>TRBV5-4|-|-|TRBJ2-7
TGTGCCAGCAGCTTGACCGGGTACCCCAGCGAGCAGTACTTC
CASSLTGYPSEQYF
>TRBV19|-|-|TRBJ1-2
TGTGCCAGTAGTATTCCAGGGGCCCAGTTCTATGGCTACACCTTC
CASSIPGAQFYGYTF
>TRBV3-1/TRBV3-2|-|-|TRBJ1-2
TGTGCCAGCAGCCAAGATATGGCCTATGGCTACACCTTC
CASSQDMAYGYTF
>TRBV24-1|-|TRBD1|TRBJ1-5
TGTGCCACCAGTGATTCACAGGGGCATAGCAATCAGCCCCAGCATTTT
CATSDSQGHSNQPQHF
>TRBV19|-|TRBD1|TRBJ1-4
TGTGCCAGTAGTATGGTTGGTCGGACAGGGGATGAAAAACTGTTTTTT
CASSMVGRTGDEKLFF
>TRBV7-2|-|TRBD1|TRBJ2-7
TGTGCCAGCAGCTTGGCCCCGGGACAGAGCTCCTACGAGCAGTACTTC
CASSLAPGQSSYEQYF
>TRBV6-5|-|TRBD2|TRBJ2-1
TGTGCCAGCAGTTACGGGACTAGCCGTGGCAATGAGCAGTTCTTC
CASSYGTSRGNEQFF
>TRBV5-1|-|TRBD2|TRBJ2-1
TGCGCCAGCAGCGTCGGACTAGCGGAAGAGCAGTTCTTC
CASSVGLAEEQFF
>TRBV30|-|-|TRBJ1-1
TGTGCCCACATTGCTGTAAGTCTCACTGAAGCTTTCTTT
CAHIAVSLTEAFF
>TRBV11-2|-|-|TRBJ2-5
TGTGCCAGCAGCTTAGATGCGGGGGAGACCCAGTACTTC
CASSLDAGETQYF
>TRBV7-8|-|TRBD1|TRBJ1-1
TGTGCCAGCAGCCCCAGACAGGGAGGCTGGAACACTGAAGCTTTCTTT
CASSPRQGGWNTEAFF
>TRBV9|-|TRBD2|TRBJ2-5
TGTGCCAGCAGCGCCTCCAGCGGGGCCCAAGAGACCCAGTACTTC
CASSASSGAQETQYF
>TRBV2|-|TRBD2|TRBJ2-1
TGTGCCAGCAGACTTACTAGCGGGGGGACTCAGCAGTTCTTC
CASRLTSGGTQQFF
>TRBV5-1|-|TRBD2|TRBJ2-7
TGCGCCAGCAGCCGTGGGACTAGCGGGACCAGCTCCTACGAGCAGTACTTC
CASSRGTSGTSSYEQYF
>TRBV29-1|-|-|TRBJ2-1
TGCAGCGTTGCTACTAGCTCCTACAATGAGCAGTTCTTC
CSVATSSYNEQFF
>TRBV10-1|-|TRBD2|TRBJ2-2
TGCGCCATTTTTTCCGGGACTAGCGGCCCTGGGGGGGAGCTGTTTTTT
CAIFSGTSGPGGELFF
>TRBV6-2/TRBV6-3|-|TRBD1|TRBJ1-5
TGTGCCAGCAGTGAGCCGGGACAGGGAGGAAGGCAGCCCCAGCATTTT
CASSEPGQGGRQPQHF